Listed here are 25 T cell receptor beta chains from one sample, sequenced in a study of blood T cell repertoires in COVID-19. Clones were read by immunoSEQ multiplex PCR, and TCRdb kept only the in-frame ones, dropping some. The table lists about 27,000 clones, around 61% of them singletons. The sequenced sample was peripheral blood. The receptors originated from a man aged 55 to 70 with active or convalescent COVID-19.

The J gene is TRBJ2-3, the V gene TRBV9; a weak D match, TRBD1 (5 bases). This CDR3 contains 15 residues. V lost 0 bases to trimming and J lost 0 bases, with 8 bases between them. Germline V gene data show CDR1 as SGDLS and CDR2 as YYNGEE. The CDR3 nucleotides are TGTGCCAGCAGCGTAGGAGCAGGGAGCACAGATACGCAGTATTTT. Translated: CASSVGAGSTDTQYF. Drawing the rest from reference TRBV9 and TRBJ2-3, the complete variable domain is DSGVTQTPKHLITATGQRVTLRCSPRSGDLSVYWYQQSLDQGLQFLIQYYNGEERAKGNILERFSAQQFPDLHSELNLSSLELGDSALYFCASSVGAGSTDTQYFGPGTRLTVL.

In this sample, this clone turned up a few times. The genes are TRBV7-2 and TRBJ2-3, with D hard to call. CDR1 SGHTA and CDR2 FQGNSA come from the germline V gene. This CDR3 has 13 amino acids. Trimming took 2 bases from V and 4 from J, leaving 7 bases between them. The CDR3 DNA follows: TGTGCCAGCAGCTTACGAGTGGCAGATACGCAGTATTTT. Its translation: CASSLRVADTQYF.

J is TRBJ1-1 and V is TRBV27; tentatively, D is TRBD1 (5 bases). With 6 bases removed from V and 4 bases from J, the gap between germline ends came to 15 bases. The CDR3 totals 14 residues. Germline CDR1 is MNHEY and CDR2 is SMNVEV (reference sequence). The CDR3 bases are TGTGCCAGCAGGAACTTCAGGGAAGGCACTGAAGCTTTCTTT. Amino acid sequence: CASRNFREGTEAFF.

This clone was observed once. This chain joins TRBV19 and TRBJ1-1, with D possibly TRBD1 on 6 matching bases. The ends were cut back, 5 bases at V and 1 base at J, with 17 bases in the middle. CDR3 length equals 16 residues. CDR1 and CDR2 from the germline V gene are LNHDA and SQIVND (reference sequence). Here the CDR3 reads CASSHIPGRGNTEAFF. For the CDR3, the DNA is TGTGCCAGTAGTCATATCCCGGGCAGGGGGAACACTGAAGCTTTCTTT.

The chain employs TRBV20-1 and TRBJ2-5; D possibly corresponds to TRBD2 (6 bases). CDR3 size: 13 residues. Trimming removed 3 bases at V and 2 bases at J, with 10 bases between. CDR1 DFQATT and CDR2 SNEGSKA come from the germline V gene (reference sequence). The CDR3 loop reads CSASWREQETQYF. The CDR3 DNA is TGCAGTGCTAGTTGGCGGGAACAAGAGACCCAGTACTTC.

This chain links TRBV9 with TRBJ1-3, with 9 bases identical to TRBD1. The germline CDR1 and CDR2 sequences are SGDLS and YYNGEE. The CDR3 is made up of 14 amino acids. The V and J ends lost 4 bases and 6 bases, in that order; junction bases with no gene match: 5. CDR3: CASSWGQGQNTIYF. The CDR3 DNA follows: TGTGCCAGCAGCTGGGGACAGGGCCAAAACACCATATATTTT.

This clone was detected only a few times. The chain uses TRBV19 and TRBJ2-3; TRBD2 matches at 13 bases. Germline assignment: CDR1 LNHDA and CDR2 SQIVND (reference sequence). CDR3 length: 16 residues. V lost 6 bases and J lost 5; bases outside the gene matches: 8. This CDR3 reads CASSLGLAGDGDTQYF. DNA for the CDR3: TGTGCCAGTAGCCTCGGACTAGCGGGAGACGGAGATACGCAGTATTTT.

This clone came up a few times. The CDR3 loop is CASRDTGGYEQYF. CDR3 nucleotide sequence: TGTGCCAGCAGAGATACAGGGGGCTACGAGCAGTACTTC. V and J are TRBV12-3 or TRBV12-4 and TRBJ2-7; TRBD1 aligns across 8 bases. Unmatched junction bases numbered 4, after V lost 6 bases and J lost 3 bases. The length of the CDR3 is 13 residues.

J is TRBJ2-7 and V is TRBV6-8; D perhaps matches TRBD1 (6 bases). The CDR3 consists of 13 residues. CDR1 is MNHGY and CDR2 is SAAAGT in the germline V gene. V gave up 9 bases and J gave up 2 bases, with 14 bases separating them. Written as DNA, the CDR3 is TGTGCCAGTTCGGAACAGGGCCCCTACGAGCAGTACTTC. Protein product: CASSEQGPYEQYF.

The rearrangement joins TRBV5-1 to TRBJ1-6; 7 nucleotides align to TRBD1. V lost 2 bases and J lost 5; bases outside the gene matches: 13. The CDR3 has 18 residues. The germline gives CDR1 SGHRS, CDR2 YFSETQ. CDR3 loop: CASSLEGDRRVNNSPLHF. DNA of the CDR3: TGCGCCAGCAGCTTAGAGGGGGACAGACGCGTCAATAATTCACCCCTCCACTTT. The full variable domain, its missing parts supplied by reference TRBV5-1 and TRBJ1-6, is KAGVTQTPRYLIKTRGQQVTLSCSPISGHRSVSWYQQTPGQGLQFLFEYFSETQRNKGNFPGRFSGRQFSNSRSEMNVSTLELGDSALYLCASSLEGDRRVNNSPLHFGNGTRLTVT.

The genes are TRBV14 and TRBJ1-2, with 9 bases matching TRBD1. CDR1 is SGHDN and CDR2 is FVKESK in the germline V gene. The V gene end was trimmed by 4 bases and the J gene end by 4 bases; junction bases not matched to a gene: 10. The CDR3 covers 16 residues. The CDR3 spells CASSPVPGQGIYGYTF. CDR3 sequence (DNA): TGTGCCAGCAGCCCCGTCCCGGGACAGGGAATCTATGGCTACACCTTC. Drawing the rest from reference TRBV14 and TRBJ1-2, the complete variable domain is EAGVTQFPSHSVIEKGQTVTLRCDPISGHDNLYWYRRVMGKEIKFLLHFVKESKQDESGMPNNRFLAERTGGTYSTLKVQPAELEDSGVYFCASSPVPGQGIYGYTFGSGTRLTVV.

This clone appeared once. This sequence joins TRBV27 and TRBJ1-2, with D uncertain. Trimming removed 5 bases at V and 5 bases at J, with 15 bases between. Looked up from germline, CDR1 is MNHEY and CDR2 is SMNVEV (reference sequence). CDR3 length: 14 amino acids. The CDR3 nucleotides are TGTGCCAGCAGTCTGTATGGAGGAGGATATGGCTACACCTTC. Residues: CASSLYGGGYGYTF.

This clone has just a few counts. V and J are TRBV6-7 and TRBJ2-5; no definite D call. TRBV6-7 is labeled an ORF, and its function is uncertain. Trimming took 2 bases from V and 2 from J, leaving 15 bases between them. The CDR3 extends over 16 amino acids. In DNA, the CDR3 is TGTGCCAGCAGTTACCCGGTTTACAGAGAACAAGAGACCCAGTACTTC. This translates into CASSYPVYREQETQYF.

This clone was detected only a few times. V gene TRBV2 combines with J gene TRBJ2-7; TRBD1 agrees at 7 bases. Germline V gene data show CDR1 as SNHLY and CDR2 as FYNNEI. CDR3 size: 17 residues. V shed 8 bases and J 5 bases; nucleotides not matched to a gene: 21. CDR3 bases: TGTGCCAGCCGAGGACAGGTCCAAAATCAAAATAGGGACGAGCAGTACTTC. Its protein product is CASRGQVQNQNRDEQYF.

The chain has TRBV5-1 and TRBJ2-7; 7 bases align to TRBD1. This CDR3 spans 15 amino acids. The ends lost 0 bases at V and 3 bases at J; junction bases unmatched: 6. The germline gives CDR1 SGHRS, CDR2 YFSETQ. CDR3 in amino acids: CASSLADRTGYEQYF. The CDR3 nucleotides read TGCGCCAGCAGCTTGGCGGACAGGACTGGCTACGAGCAGTACTTC.

The chain joins TRBV5-1 to TRBJ1-1; no clear D. This CDR3 is built from 13 residues. The ends were cut back, 4 bases at V and 6 bases at J, with 13 bases in the middle. The germline CDR1 and CDR2 sequences are SGHRS and YFSETQ. The CDR3 coding sequence is TGCGCCAGCAGCCAGAATGGTGATGCTGAAGCTTTCTTT. It codes for CASSQNGDAEAFF.

This chain uses TRBV5-1 with TRBJ2-6; D is unresolved. V shed 4 bases and J shed 0 bases, with 11 bases lying between them. From germline, CDR1 is SGHRS and CDR2 YFSETQ. This CDR3 is 16 amino acids long. The chain's CDR3 is CASSPAVPSGANVLTF. The CDR3 bases are TGCGCCAGCAGCCCGGCGGTCCCCTCTGGGGCCAACGTCCTGACTTTC.

CDR3 residues: CASSPKGLAGDNEQFF. CDR3 nucleotides: TGTGCCAGCTCACCGAAGGGACTAGCGGGGGACAATGAGCAGTTCTTC. J is TRBJ2-1 and V is TRBV18; 14 bases agree with TRBD2. Losses at the gene ends were 3 bases for V and 5 bases for J; bases not matched to a gene: 3. The CDR3 runs 16 residues. Germline V CDR1 and CDR2: KGHSH, LQKENI.

The chain employs TRBV11-2 and TRBJ2-7; TRBD2 might be the D (7 bases). The V gene lost 1 base and the J gene lost 4 bases, with 20 bases spanning the gap. The CDR3 is 17 amino acids. Looked up from germline, CDR1 is SGHAT and CDR2 is FQNNGV. CDR3 sequence reads: CASSLGVPGERDYEQYF. In DNA form, the CDR3 reads TGTGCCAGCAGCTTAGGGGTCCCAGGGGAGCGGGATTACGAGCAGTACTTC.

This clone has more than one count but fewer than ten. This rearrangement joins TRBV5-1 to TRBJ2-7, with 7 nucleotides matching TRBD2. The trim removed 6 bases at V and 1 base at J, leaving 7 bases unmatched. Germline CDR1 is SGHRS and CDR2 is YFSETQ. CDR3 size: 14 residues. In DNA, the CDR3 is TGCGCCAGCACCAGTGGCGGGGGATCCTACGAGCAGTACTTC. The encoded protein is CASTSGGGSYEQYF.

The chain employs TRBV12-3 or TRBV12-4 and TRBJ2-2; the D gene is possibly TRBD2 (5 bases). V lost 7 bases to trimming and J lost 6 bases, with 12 bases between them. This CDR3 is 13 amino acids long. The CDR3 DNA reads as TGTGCCAGCACCCCCCGAGGGTCCGGGGAGCTGTTTTTT. It yields the protein CASTPRGSGELFF.

The chain recombines TRBV3-1 (or the pseudogene TRBV3-2) with TRBJ2-7, with D unclear. The CDR3 loop spans 14 amino acids. The V end was cut by 3 bases, the J end by 2 bases, with 11 bases between. The germline gives CDR1 LGHDT, CDR2 YNNKEL (reference sequence). CDR3 DNA sequence: TGTGCCAGCAGCCAGGTCCGGGTCCCCTACGAGCAGTACTTC. Protein: CASSQVRVPYEQYF.

The J gene is TRBJ1-5, the V gene TRBV6-2 or TRBV6-3; 10 positions match TRBD1. Germline values: CDR1 MNHEY, CDR2 SVGEGT. This CDR3 is built from 16 residues. Germline trimming cut 2 bases from V and 6 bases from J; bases unmatched to any gene: 7. The CDR3 loop is CASSYGDRGRRQPQHF. The CDR3 coding sequence is TGTGCCAGCAGTTACGGAGACAGGGGGCGCCGTCAGCCCCAGCATTTT.

The V and J genes are TRBV9 and TRBJ2-5, with 8 bases matching TRBD2. The CDR3 covers 15 residues. Germline CDR1 is SGDLS and CDR2 is YYNGEE. V was pared by 3 bases and J by 2 bases, with 6 bases of the junction left unmatched. The CDR3 coding sequence is TGTGCCAGCAGCGCCTTTAGCGGGATACAAGAGACCCAGTACTTC. Protein: CASSAFSGIQETQYF. Looking up the rest from reference TRBV9 and TRBJ2-5 gives the full variable domain: DSGVTQTPKHLITATGQRVTLRCSPRSGDLSVYWYQQSLDQGLQFLIQYYNGEERAKGNILERFSAQQFPDLHSELNLSSLELGDSALYFCASSAFSGIQETQYFGPGTRLLVL.

The table lists this clone with a count of one. The chain links TRBV27 to TRBJ1-6; 9 positions agree with TRBD1. V lost 9 bases to trimming and J lost 10 bases; unmatched junction nucleotides: 10. The CDR3 is made up of 14 amino acids. CDR1 MNHEY and CDR2 SMNVEV come from the germline V gene (reference sequence). Here the CDR3 reads CASRPGQGLSPLHF. The CDR3 DNA sequence: TGTGCCAGTCGTCCGGGACAGGGCTTGTCACCCCTCCACTTT.